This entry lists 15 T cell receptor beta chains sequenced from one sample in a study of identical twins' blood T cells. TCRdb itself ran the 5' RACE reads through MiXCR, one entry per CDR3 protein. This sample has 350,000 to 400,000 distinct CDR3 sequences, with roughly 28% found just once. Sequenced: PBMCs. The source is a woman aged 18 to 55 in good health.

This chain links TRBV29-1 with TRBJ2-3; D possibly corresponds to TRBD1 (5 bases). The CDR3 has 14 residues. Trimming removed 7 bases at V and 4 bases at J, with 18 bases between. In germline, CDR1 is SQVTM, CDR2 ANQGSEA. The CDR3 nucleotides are TGCAGCGAGAAAGGGGTGGGATTTGCAGATACGCAGTATTTT. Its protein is CSEKGVGFADTQYF.

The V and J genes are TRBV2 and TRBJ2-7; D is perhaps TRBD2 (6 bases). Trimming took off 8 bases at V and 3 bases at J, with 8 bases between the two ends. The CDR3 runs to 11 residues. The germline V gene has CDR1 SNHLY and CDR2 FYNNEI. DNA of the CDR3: TGTGCCAGCCGGAGGGGCTACGAGCAGTACTTC. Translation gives CASRRGYEQYF. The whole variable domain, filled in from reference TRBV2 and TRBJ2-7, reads EPEVTQTPSHQVTQMGQEVILRCVPISNHLYFYWYRQILGQKVEFLVSFYNNEISEKSEIFDDQFSVERPDGSNFTLKIRSTKLEDSAMYFCASRRGYEQYFGPGTRLTVT.

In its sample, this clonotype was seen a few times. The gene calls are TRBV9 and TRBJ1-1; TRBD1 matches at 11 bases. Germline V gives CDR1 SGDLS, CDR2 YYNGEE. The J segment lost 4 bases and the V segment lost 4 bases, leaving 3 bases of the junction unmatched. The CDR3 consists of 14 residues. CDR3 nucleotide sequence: TGTGCCAGCAGCTTTGGGACAGGGGGCACTGAAGCTTTCTTT. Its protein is CASSFGTGGTEAFF. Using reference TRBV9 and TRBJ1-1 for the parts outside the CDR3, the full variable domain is DSGVTQTPKHLITATGQRVTLRCSPRSGDLSVYWYQQSLDQGLQFLIQYYNGEERAKGNILERFSAQQFPDLHSELNLSSLELGDSALYFCASSFGTGGTEAFFGQGTRLTVV.

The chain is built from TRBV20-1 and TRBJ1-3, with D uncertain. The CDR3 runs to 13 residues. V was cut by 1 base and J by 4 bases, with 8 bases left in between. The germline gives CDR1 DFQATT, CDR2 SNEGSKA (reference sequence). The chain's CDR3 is CSARGGIGNTIYF. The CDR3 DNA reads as TGCAGTGCTAGAGGGGGTATCGGAAACACCATATATTTT.

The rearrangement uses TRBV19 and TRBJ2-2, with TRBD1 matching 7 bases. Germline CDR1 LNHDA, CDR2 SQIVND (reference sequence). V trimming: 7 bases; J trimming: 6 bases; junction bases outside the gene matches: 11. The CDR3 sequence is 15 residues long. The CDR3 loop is CASTSTTGIAGELFF. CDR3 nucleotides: TGTGCCAGTACCTCGACGACAGGGATCGCCGGGGAGCTGTTTTTT.

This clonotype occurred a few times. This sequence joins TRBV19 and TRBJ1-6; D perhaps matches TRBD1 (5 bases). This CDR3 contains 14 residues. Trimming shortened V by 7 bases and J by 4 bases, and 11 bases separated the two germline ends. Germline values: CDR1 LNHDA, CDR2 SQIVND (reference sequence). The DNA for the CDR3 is TGTGCCAGTACCGTGGGACGTTATAATTCACCCCTCCACTTT. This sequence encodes CASTVGRYNSPLHF.

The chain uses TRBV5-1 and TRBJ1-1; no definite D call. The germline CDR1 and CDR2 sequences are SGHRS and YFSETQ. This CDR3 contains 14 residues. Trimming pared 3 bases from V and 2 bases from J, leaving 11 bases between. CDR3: CASSWEDGNTEAFF. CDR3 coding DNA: TGCGCCAGCAGCTGGGAGGACGGCAACACTGAAGCTTTCTTT.

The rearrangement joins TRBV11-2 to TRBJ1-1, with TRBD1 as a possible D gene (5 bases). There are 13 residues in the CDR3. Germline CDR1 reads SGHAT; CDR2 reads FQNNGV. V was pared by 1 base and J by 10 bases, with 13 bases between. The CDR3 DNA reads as TGTGCCAGCAGCTTAGCAGTGGGGCTCGGAGCTTTCTTT. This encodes CASSLAVGLGAFF.

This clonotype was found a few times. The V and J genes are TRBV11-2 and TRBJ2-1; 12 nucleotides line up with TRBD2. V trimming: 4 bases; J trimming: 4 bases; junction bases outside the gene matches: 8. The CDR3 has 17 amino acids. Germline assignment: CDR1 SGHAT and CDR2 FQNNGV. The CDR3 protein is CASSSVYGLAGYNEQFF. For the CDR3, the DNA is TGTGCCAGCAGCTCAGTTTATGGACTAGCGGGGTACAATGAGCAGTTCTTC. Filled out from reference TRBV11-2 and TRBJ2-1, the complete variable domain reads EAGVAQSPRYKIIEKRQSVAFWCNPISGHATLYWYQQILGQGPKLLIQFQNNGVVDDSQLPKDRFSAERLKGVDSTLKIQPAKLEDSAVYLCASSSVYGLAGYNEQFFGPGTRLTVL.

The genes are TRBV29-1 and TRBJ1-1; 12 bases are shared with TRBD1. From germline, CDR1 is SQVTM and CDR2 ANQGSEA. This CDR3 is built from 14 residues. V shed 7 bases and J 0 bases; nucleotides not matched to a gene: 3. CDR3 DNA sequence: TGCAGCGCGGGACAGGGGGCCATGAACACTGAAGCTTTCTTT. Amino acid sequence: CSAGQGAMNTEAFF. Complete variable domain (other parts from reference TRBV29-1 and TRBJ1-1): SAVISQKPSRDICQRGTSLTIQCQVDSQVTMMFWYRQQPGQSLTLIATANQGSEATYESGFVIDKFPISRPNLTFSTLTVSNMSPEDSSIYLCSAGQGAMNTEAFFGQGTRLTVV.

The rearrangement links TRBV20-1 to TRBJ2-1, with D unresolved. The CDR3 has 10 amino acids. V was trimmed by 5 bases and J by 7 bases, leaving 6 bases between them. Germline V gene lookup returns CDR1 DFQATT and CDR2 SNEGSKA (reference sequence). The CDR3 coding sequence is TGCAGTGCTGTTAAGAATGAGCAGTTCTTC. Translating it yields CSAVKNEQFF.

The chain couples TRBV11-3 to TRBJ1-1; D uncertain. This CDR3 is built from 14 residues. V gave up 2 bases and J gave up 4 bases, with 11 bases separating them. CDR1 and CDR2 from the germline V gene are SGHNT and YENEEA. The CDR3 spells CASSLTGRVTEAFF. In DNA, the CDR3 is TGTGCCAGCAGCTTAACGGGGAGGGTCACTGAAGCTTTCTTT. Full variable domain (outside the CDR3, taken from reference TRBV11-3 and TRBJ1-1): EAGVVQSPRYKIIEKKQPVAFWCNPISGHNTLYWYLQNLGQGPELLIRYENEEAVDDSQLPKDRFSAERLKGVDSTLKIQPAELGDSAVYLCASSLTGRVTEAFFGQGTRLTVV.

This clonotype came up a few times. CDR3: CSAPRQGPSDTQYF. The CDR3 nucleotides are TGCAGTGCCCCGAGGCAGGGACCGTCCGATACGCAGTATTTT. The chain uses TRBV20-1 and TRBJ2-3, with D perhaps TRBD1 or TRBD2 (5 bases each). This CDR3 spans 14 amino acids. The germline gives CDR1 DFQATT, CDR2 SNEGSKA (reference sequence). V was cut by 6 bases and J by 6 bases, with 19 bases left in between.

The CDR3 DNA reads as TGTGCCAGCAGTGAAGTGGCATTGGTAGGGATGAACTATGGCTACACCTTC. This gives the protein CASSEVALVGMNYGYTF. This chain connects TRBV6-1 to TRBJ1-2; D remains unclear. Germline values: CDR1 MNHNS, CDR2 SASEGT. The CDR3 extends over 17 amino acids. V lost 1 base, J lost 2 bases, and 17 bases lay in between.

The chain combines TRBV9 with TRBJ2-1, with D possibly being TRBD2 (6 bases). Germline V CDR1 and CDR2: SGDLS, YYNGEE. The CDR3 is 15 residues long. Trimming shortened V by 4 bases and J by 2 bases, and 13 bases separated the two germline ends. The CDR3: CASSTSSATYNEQFF. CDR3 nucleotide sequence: TGTGCCAGCAGCACGTCTAGCGCCACCTACAATGAGCAGTTCTTC.